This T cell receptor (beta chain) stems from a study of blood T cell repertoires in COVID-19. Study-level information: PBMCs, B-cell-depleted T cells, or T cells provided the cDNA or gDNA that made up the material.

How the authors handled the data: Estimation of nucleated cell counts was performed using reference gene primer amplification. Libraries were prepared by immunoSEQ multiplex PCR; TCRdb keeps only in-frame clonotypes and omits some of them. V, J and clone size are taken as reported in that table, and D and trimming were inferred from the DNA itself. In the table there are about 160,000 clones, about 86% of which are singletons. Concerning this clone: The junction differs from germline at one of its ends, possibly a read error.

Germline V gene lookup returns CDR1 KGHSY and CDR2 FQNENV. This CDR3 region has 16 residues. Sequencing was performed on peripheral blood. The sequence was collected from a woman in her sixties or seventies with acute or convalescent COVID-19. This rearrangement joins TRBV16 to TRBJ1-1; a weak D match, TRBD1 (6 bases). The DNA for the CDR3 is TGTGCCAGCAGCGAATCGTTGGGACAAATGAACACTGAAGCTTTCTTT. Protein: CASSESLGQMNTEAFF.